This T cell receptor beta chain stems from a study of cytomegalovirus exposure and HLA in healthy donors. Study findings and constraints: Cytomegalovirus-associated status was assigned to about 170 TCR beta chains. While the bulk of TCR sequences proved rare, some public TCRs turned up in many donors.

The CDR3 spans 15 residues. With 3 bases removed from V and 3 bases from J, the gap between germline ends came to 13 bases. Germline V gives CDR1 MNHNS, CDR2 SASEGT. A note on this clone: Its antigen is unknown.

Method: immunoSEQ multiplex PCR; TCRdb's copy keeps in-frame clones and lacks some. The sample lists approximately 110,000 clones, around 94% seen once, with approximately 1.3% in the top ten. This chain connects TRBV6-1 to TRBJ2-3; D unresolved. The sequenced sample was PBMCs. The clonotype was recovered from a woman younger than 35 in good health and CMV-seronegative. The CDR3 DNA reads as TGTGCCAGCAGTGATTATCCGGGTGCGACAGATACGCAGTATTTT. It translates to CASSDYPGATDTQYF.